The 14 T cell receptor beta chains in this list originate from one sample, sequenced in a study of shared clonotypes between healthy human individuals (TCRdb year 2020). The library was made by the immunoSEQ multiplex PCR assay. TCRdb holds this immuneACCESS table with in-frame rearrangements only. Some clones are missing; in checked studies, unresolved V genes explain under half, and the rest has no known cause. This sample gives hundreds of thousands of clones in total; around 81% of them show up just once. Around 12% of the sample is in the top ten clones. The sequenced sample was PBMCs. The receptors come from a woman aged 40 to 50 in good health. Some clones in this sample may be carry-over from other donors' samples.

V is TRBV6-6 and J is TRBJ1-2; perhaps TRBD1 as D (6 bases). Trimming stripped 7 bases from V and 1 base from J, with 16 bases between. Germline lookup yields CDR1 MNHNY and CDR2 SVGAGI (reference sequence). This CDR3 is 15 amino acids long. The CDR3 sequence: CASIPDSAINYGYTF. The CDR3 bases are TGTGCCAGCATACCGGACAGCGCGATTAACTATGGCTACACCTTC.

This clone was counted once. This sequence joins TRBV28 and TRBJ2-1; the match to TRBD1 covers 10 bases. CDR1 and CDR2 from the germline V gene are MDHEN and SYDVKM. The CDR3 length is 15 residues. V lost 3 bases to trimming and J lost 7 bases; unmatched junction nucleotides: 6. CDR3 sequence reads: CASSLGTGVVNEQFF. CDR3 DNA: TGTGCCAGCAGTTTGGGGACAGGGGTCGTAAATGAGCAGTTCTTC.

As regards this clone: A much larger clone lies one base from this, so it may be a read error. This chain uses TRBV6-1 with TRBJ2-4; D call uncertain. Trimming removed 0 bases at V and 5 bases at J, with 14 bases between. The CDR3 has 16 amino acids. CDR1 is MNHNS, CDR2 SASEGT, per germline. CDR3 amino acids: CASSEAGKGWENIQYF. The CDR3 region has the DNA TGTGCCAGCAGTGAAGCAGGGAAAGGGTGGGAAAACATTCAGTACTTC.

Worth noting for this clone: This may come from a read error, since a much larger clone is one base off. Different DNA sequences within this sample yield the same CDR3. The rearrangement uses TRBV25-1 and TRBJ2-7, with 8 bases identical to TRBD1. The CDR3 is made up of 14 amino acids. Per germline, CDR1 MGHDK and CDR2 SYGVNS. CDR3 in DNA: TGTGCCAGCAGTGACAACAGGGGGAACTACGAACAGTACTTC. Protein product: CASSDNRGNYEQYF.

The chain carries TRBV10-3 and TRBJ2-2; 7 bases agree with TRBD1. The J segment lost 3 bases and the V segment lost 3 bases, leaving 4 bases of the junction unmatched. From germline, CDR1 is ENHRY and CDR2 SYGVKD. The CDR3 has 15 residues. The CDR3 sequence: CAISDFGTDTGELFF. The CDR3 nucleotides are TGTGCCATCAGTGATTTTGGGACAGACACCGGGGAGCTGTTTTTT.

The chain is built from TRBV2 and TRBJ2-7; 11 positions match TRBD1. CDR3 length equals 15 residues. Per the germline V gene, CDR1 is SNHLY and CDR2 is FYNNEI. Trimming at V came to 5 bases and at J to 5 bases, leaving 8 bases not matched to a gene. The CDR3 DNA reads TGTGCCAGCAGTAACACCGGGACAGGGGGAGACGAGCAGTACTTC. The encoded protein is CASSNTGTGGDEQYF.

This chain links TRBV19 with TRBJ1-5, with TRBD1 matching 8 bases. Germline V lookup: CDR1 LNHDA, CDR2 SQIVND (reference sequence). Trimming took 3 bases from V and 6 from J; bases not matched to a gene: 7. This CDR3 spans 15 amino acids. The chain's CDR3 is CASSMSDRAFQPQHF. CDR3 nucleotides: TGTGCCAGTAGTATGTCGGACAGGGCATTTCAGCCCCAGCATTTT.

The table lists this clone with a few counts. A far larger clone is a single base away, which makes a read error likely. The chain couples TRBV29-1 to TRBJ1-2; no reliable D call. The CDR3 loop spans 11 amino acids. Germline CDR1 SQVTM, CDR2 ANQGSEA. Written as DNA, the CDR3 is TGCAGCGAGTCCTCAAACTGTGGCTACACCTTC. Translation gives CSESSNCGYTF.

V gene TRBV5-1 combines with J gene TRBJ2-2, with TRBD2 matching 12 bases. The CDR3 has 16 residues. Germline V gives CDR1 SGHRS, CDR2 YFSETQ. V dropped 2 bases and J dropped 7; count of bases not matched to a gene: 6. The CDR3 protein is CASSLTSGRLSGELFF. The CDR3 nucleotides are TGCGCCAGCAGCTTAACTAGCGGGAGGTTAAGCGGGGAGCTGTTTTTT. The full variable domain, completed using reference TRBV5-1 and TRBJ2-2, is KAGVTQTPRYLIKTRGQQVTLSCSPISGHRSVSWYQQTPGQGLQFLFEYFSETQRNKGNFPGRFSGRQFSNSRSEMNVSTLELGDSALYLCASSLTSGRLSGELFFGEGSRLTVL.

This clone was seen only once. The chain couples TRBV9 to TRBJ1-1; D gene unclear. The germline V gene encodes CDR1 SGDLS and CDR2 YYNGEE. Trimming stripped 0 bases from V and 1 base from J, with 10 bases between. This CDR3 has 15 amino acids. CDR3 nucleotide sequence: TGTGCCAGCAGCGTAGCTGGCAGGAGGAACACTGAAGCTTTCTTT. Translated: CASSVAGRRNTEAFF.

This chain connects TRBV28 to TRBJ2-3; 10 nucleotides match TRBD2. CDR1 is MDHEN and CDR2 is SYDVKM in the germline V gene. There are 21 residues in the CDR3. Unmatched junction bases numbered 24, after V lost 5 bases and J lost 4 bases. The DNA of the CDR3 is TGTGCCAGCAGTCCCTCGGGGCTAGCGGGAGATCTTTCGGGAGCCCCAGATACGCAGTATTTT. Translation: CASSPSGLAGDLSGAPDTQYF.

On this clone: Given a far larger clone just one base away, this is likely a sequencing read error. This same CDR3 is encoded by further DNA sequences in the sample. V gene TRBV30 combines with J gene TRBJ1-5, with D possibly being TRBD1 (5 bases). This CDR3 comprises 15 residues. V was trimmed by 3 bases and J by 2 bases, leaving 14 bases between them. In germline, CDR1 is GTSNPN, CDR2 SVGIG (reference sequence). The chain's CDR3 is CAWSPLGQGNQPQHF. The CDR3 DNA is TGTGCCTGGAGCCCCTTGGGGCAGGGCAATCAGCCCCAGCATTTT.

The chain couples TRBV27 to TRBJ1-2; possible D gene TRBD1, 5 bases. Germline V gene sequence: CDR1 MNHEY, CDR2 SMNVEV (reference sequence). V was clipped by 1 base and J by 1 base, with 7 bases between them. The CDR3 covers 14 residues. CDR3 residues: CASSLLGGNYGYTF. In DNA, the CDR3 is TGTGCCAGCAGTTTATTGGGGGGTAACTATGGCTACACCTTC.

V usage is TRBV5-1 and J usage is TRBJ2-1, with TRBD1 matching 7 bases. The CDR3 is made up of 15 amino acids. After removal of 0 bases from V and 0 bases from J, the junction contained 0 bases not matched to a gene. Looked up from germline, CDR1 is SGHRS and CDR2 is YFSETQ. The CDR3, as DNA: TGCGCCAGCAGCTTGGACAGGGGCTCCTACAATGAGCAGTTCTTC. Its translation: CASSLDRGSYNEQFF.